The 18 T cell receptor beta chains below all came from one sample that was sequenced in a study of blood T cells in healthy people across ages. Primers used in a second PCR of roughly 6 to 11 cycles were a sample-barcoded 5' primer and a J-beta primer mix. TCRdb analysed the 5' RACE reads with MiXCR anew, one entry per CDR3 protein. The data show roughly 900,000 distinct CDR3 sequences, less than 35% seen once. The sequenced material came from blood. The receptors come from a woman aged 80 or older in good health.

This clonotype was counted a single time. This chain links TRBV29-1 with TRBJ2-7, with 7 nucleotides matching TRBD2. The closer fit of TRBJ2-5 to the DNA end suggests the J call may be wrong. This CDR3 spans 13 amino acids. The germline gives CDR1 SQVTM, CDR2 ANQGSEA. CDR3 protein: CSGSGRAGETQYF. CDR3 bases: TGCTCAGGTAGCGGGCGAGCGGGAGAGACCCAGTACTTC.

This chain links TRBV20-1 with TRBJ2-3, with 12 bases that match TRBD2. This CDR3 has 13 amino acids. In germline, CDR1 is DFQATT, CDR2 SNEGSKA (reference sequence). The CDR3 is CTMTSGGTDTQYF. CDR3 DNA sequence: TGCACCATGACTAGCGGGGGAACAGATACGCAGTATTTT.

The sample holds many counts of this clonotype. The chain employs TRBV20-1 and TRBJ1-1; maybe TRBD1 (6 bases). Per the germline V gene, CDR1 is DFQATT and CDR2 is SNEGSKA (reference sequence). The ends were cut back, 0 bases at V and 4 bases at J, with 12 bases in the middle. The CDR3 has 14 residues. The CDR3 spells CSARDPGAFTEAFF. The CDR3 nucleotides are TGCAGTGCTAGAGATCCAGGGGCGTTCACTGAAGCTTTCTTT.

The CDR3 protein is CASIRQGTTNEKLFF. DNA of the CDR3: TGTGCCAGCATCCGACAGGGCACAACTAATGAAAAACTGTTTTTT. V is TRBV2 and J is TRBJ1-4, with 7 positions matching TRBD1. V lost 7 bases, J lost 0 bases, and 5 bases stayed unmatched. The CDR3 extends over 15 amino acids. From germline, CDR1 is SNHLY and CDR2 FYNNEI.

This clonotype was picked up many times. The rearrangement links TRBV9 to TRBJ1-2; maybe TRBD1 (5 bases). V lost 2 bases and J 3 bases, leaving 17 bases between the germline ends. Germline V gene lookup returns CDR1 SGDLS and CDR2 YYNGEE. The CDR3 contains 16 residues. CDR3 nucleotides: TGTGCCAGCAGCGTTCCCCTCACCCGGGGGTACTATGGCTACACCTTC. The encoded protein is CASSVPLTRGYYGYTF.

The V call is TRBV20-1, the J call TRBJ2-5; D gene ambiguous. V dropped 3 bases and J dropped 0 bases, with 20 bases sitting between them. Germline CDR1 DFQATT, CDR2 SNEGSKA (reference sequence). This CDR3 spans 17 amino acids. CDR3 sequence reads: CSASPPGPLSYQETQYF. The CDR3 bases are TGCAGTGCTAGCCCACCCGGGCCCCTATCGTACCAAGAGACCCAGTACTTC.

This clonotype was detected many times. This chain links TRBV6-5 with TRBJ2-5, with D maybe TRBD2 (5 bases). This CDR3 region has 15 residues. V dropped 5 bases and J dropped 6 bases, with 19 bases sitting between them. The V gene's germline CDR1 is MNHEY and CDR2 SVGAGI. The CDR3 region is CASSAPDGERKTQYF. The CDR3 nucleotides are TGTGCCAGCAGTGCACCGGACGGGGAAAGGAAGACCCAGTACTTC.

Only a few counts were recorded for this clonotype. The chain is built from TRBV5-6 and TRBJ2-4; no firm D call. Germline values: CDR1 SGHDT, CDR2 YYEEEE. The CDR3 contains 15 residues. V was shortened by 2 bases and J by 1 base, with 10 bases between the two germline ends. This CDR3 is CASSLRVTAKNIQYF. The CDR3 DNA reads as TGTGCCAGCAGCTTACGGGTGACGGCCAAAAACATTCAGTACTTC.

Notes on this clonotype: A clone one base away is much larger, so this may be a read error. The chain has TRBV11-1 and TRBJ2-5; a possible D gene is TRBD2 (6 bases). The CDR3 runs to 18 residues. Germline loops: CDR1 SGHAT, CDR2 FQDESV (reference sequence). Here the CDR3 reads CASSLKVWGVMGQEAQYF. In DNA, the CDR3 is TGTGCCAGCAGCTTAAAGGTTTGGGGGGTAATGGGGCAAGAGGCCCAGTACTTC.

For this clonotype: A single base separates this from a much larger clone, so it may be a read error. The rearrangement joins TRBV2 to TRBJ2-5, with D possibly being TRBD2 (5 bases). The CDR3 contains 14 residues. CDR1 is SNHLY, CDR2 FYNNEI, per germline. In DNA form, the CDR3 reads TGTGTCAGCAGTGATCGGGGATTGATAGAGACCCAGTACTTC. Amino acids: CVSSDRGLIETQYF.

This clonotype was observed at least ten times. J is TRBJ2-3 and V is TRBV5-5; possibly TRBD2 for D (6 bases). Trimming stripped 1 base from V and 1 base from J, with 10 bases between. Looked up from germline, CDR1 is SGHKS and CDR2 is YYEKEE (reference sequence). The CDR3 extends over 15 amino acids. The DNA of the CDR3 is TGTGCCAGCAGCTTGAAGCCGGGGGGCACAGATACGCAGTATTTT. This translates into CASSLKPGGTDTQYF.

The chain carries TRBV9 and TRBJ1-1, with D possibly being TRBD1 (5 bases). The V and J ends lost 4 bases and 1 base respectively, with 14 bases between them. CDR1 is SGDLS, CDR2 YYNGEE, per germline. There are 15 residues in the CDR3. The CDR3: CASSLRRDGNTEAFF. In DNA form, the CDR3 reads TGTGCCAGCAGCCTCCGAAGGGACGGGAACACTGAAGCTTTCTTT. Complete variable domain (other parts from reference TRBV9 and TRBJ1-1): DSGVTQTPKHLITATGQRVTLRCSPRSGDLSVYWYQQSLDQGLQFLIQYYNGEERAKGNILERFSAQQFPDLHSELNLSSLELGDSALYFCASSLRRDGNTEAFFGQGTRLTVV.

The rearrangement links TRBV2 to TRBJ2-7, with 8 positions matching TRBD2. V lost 3 bases to trimming and J lost 3 bases; unmatched junction nucleotides: 4. This CDR3 spans 14 amino acids. CDR1 SNHLY and CDR2 FYNNEI come from the germline V gene. The CDR3 protein is CASSETSENYEQYF. The CDR3 DNA follows: TGTGCCAGCAGTGAGACTAGCGAAAACTACGAGCAGTACTTC.

In this sample, this clonotype turned up many times. J is TRBJ2-5 and V is TRBV20-1; a possible D gene is TRBD2 (6 bases). The CDR3 runs 15 residues. Trimming cost V 2 bases and J 3 bases, with 16 bases left between them. Germline V lookup: CDR1 DFQATT, CDR2 SNEGSKA (reference sequence). For the CDR3, the DNA is TGCAGTGCTAGACTTTCTAGCGACCGGAAAGAGACCCAGTACTTC. This sequence encodes CSARLSSDRKETQYF.

This clonotype occurred once. The rearrangement joins TRBV15 to TRBJ2-1; 8 bases agree with TRBD2. Germline V gene sequence: CDR1 LNHNV, CDR2 YYDKDF (reference sequence). The CDR3 spans 16 residues. V lost 8 bases to trimming and J lost 6 bases; unmatched junction nucleotides: 15. CDR3 sequence (DNA): TGTGCCACCGGCGCGAAAAGCGGGGGCTATTGCAATGAGCAGTTCTTC. Translated: CATGAKSGGYCNEQFF.

This clonotype appeared a few times. J is TRBJ2-5 and V is TRBV6-2 or TRBV6-3; the match to TRBD1 covers 9 bases. V lost 6 bases to trimming and J lost 9 bases; unmatched junction nucleotides: 8. Germline CDR1 and CDR2: MNHEY and SVGEGT. The CDR3 contains 13 residues. The CDR3 DNA reads TGTGCCAGCAGCAACAGGGGGCGTATGGCCCAGTACTTC. This translates into CASSNRGRMAQYF.

This clonotype was picked up a small number of times. The chain combines TRBV24-1 with TRBJ1-2; 7 bases align to TRBD1. The CDR3 runs to 12 residues. With V trimmed by 2 bases and J by 13 bases, 6 bases remained unmatched. Germline-derived CDR1 and CDR2 are KGHDR and SFDVKD. CDR3: CATSDSTDRPTF. DNA of the CDR3: TGTGCCACCAGTGATTCCACGGACAGGCCCACCTTC.

This clonotype occurred many times. This sequence joins TRBV7-9 and TRBJ2-5, with TRBD1 identical over 8 bases. The CDR3 contains 15 residues. Germline-derived CDR1 and CDR2 are SEHNR and FQNEAQ (reference sequence). J lost 2 bases, V lost 5 bases, and 7 bases had no gene match. CDR3 loop: CASSRTGTGQETQYF. DNA for the CDR3: TGTGCCAGCAGCCGGACAGGGACGGGTCAAGAGACCCAGTACTTC.